This T cell receptor (beta chain) appears in the sequencing data of a study of blood T cell repertoires in COVID-19. Whole-study context: Sites across the United States, Italy and Spain contributed samples from acute and convalescent COVID-19. Nucleic acid was either cDNA or gDNA, and it came from T cells, B-cell-depleted T cells, or PBMCs.

Original analysis: Amplified reference gene primers provided the basis for estimating nucleated cell counts. TCRdb's table, derived via immunoSEQ multiplex PCR, lists solely in-frame clones and lacks some. V and J calls and clone size are copied from that table; D and trimming were computed from the DNA. The sample yields roughly 33,000 clones, roughly nine tenths seen once. V was cut by 0 bases and J by 4 bases, with 13 bases left in between. Germline CDR1 reads SQVTM; CDR2 reads ANQGSEA. This CDR3 comprises 15 residues. The rearrangement links TRBV29-1 to TRBJ2-1, with D possibly being TRBD2 (5 bases). The sequence was obtained from a human donor in a cohort sampled during active COVID-19. The sample comprised peripheral blood. Here the CDR3 DNA reads TGCAGCGTTGAAGAAATAGGACTGGAATACAATGAGCAGTTCTTC. It translates to CSVEEIGLEYNEQFF.